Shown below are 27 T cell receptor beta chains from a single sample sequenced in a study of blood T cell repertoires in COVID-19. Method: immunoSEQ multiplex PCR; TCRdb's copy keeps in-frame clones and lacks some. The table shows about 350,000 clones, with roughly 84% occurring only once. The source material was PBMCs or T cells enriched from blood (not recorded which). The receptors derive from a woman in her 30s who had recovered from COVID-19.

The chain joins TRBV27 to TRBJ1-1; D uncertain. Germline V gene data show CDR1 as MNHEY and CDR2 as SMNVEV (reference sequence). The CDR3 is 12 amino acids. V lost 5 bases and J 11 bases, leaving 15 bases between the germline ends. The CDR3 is CASSAGPPYAFF. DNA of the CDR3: TGTGCCAGCAGTGCGGGCCCCCCATACGCTTTCTTT.

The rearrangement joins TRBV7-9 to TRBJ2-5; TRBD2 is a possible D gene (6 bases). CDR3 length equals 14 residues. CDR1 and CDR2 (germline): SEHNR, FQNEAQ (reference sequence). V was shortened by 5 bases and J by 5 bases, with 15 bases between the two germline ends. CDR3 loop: CASSLGLALETQYF. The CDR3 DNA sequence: TGTGCCAGCAGCCTAGGTCTAGCGTTGGAGACCCAGTACTTC. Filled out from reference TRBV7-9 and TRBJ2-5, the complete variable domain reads DTGVSQNPRHKITKRGQNVTFRCDPISEHNRLYWYRQTLGQGPEFLTYFQNEAQLEKSRLLSDRFSAERPKGSFSTLEIQRTEQGDSAMYLCASSLGLALETQYFGPGTRLLVL.

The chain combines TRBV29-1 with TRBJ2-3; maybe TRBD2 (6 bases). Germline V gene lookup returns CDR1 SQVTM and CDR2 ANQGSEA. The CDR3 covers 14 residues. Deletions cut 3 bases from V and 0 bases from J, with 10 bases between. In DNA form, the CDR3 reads TGCAGCGTTGAGGGGAGGTTAAGCACAGATACGCAGTATTTT. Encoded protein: CSVEGRLSTDTQYF.

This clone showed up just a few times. Written as DNA, the CDR3 is TGTGCCAGCAGCGTTATGCAGGGGAGCGGCTACACCTTC. Translated: CASSVMQGSGYTF. This chain links TRBV7-9 with TRBJ1-2; a weak D match, TRBD1 (6 bases). This CDR3 has 13 residues. V gave up 5 bases and J gave up 8 bases, with 15 bases separating them. Germline loops: CDR1 SEHNR, CDR2 FQNEAQ (reference sequence).

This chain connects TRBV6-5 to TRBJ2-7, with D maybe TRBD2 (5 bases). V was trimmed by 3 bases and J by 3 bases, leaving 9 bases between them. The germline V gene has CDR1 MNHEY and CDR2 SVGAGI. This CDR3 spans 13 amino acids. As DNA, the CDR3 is TGTGCCAGCAGTTATGCAGGAGGCTACGAGCAGTACTTC. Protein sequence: CASSYAGGYEQYF.

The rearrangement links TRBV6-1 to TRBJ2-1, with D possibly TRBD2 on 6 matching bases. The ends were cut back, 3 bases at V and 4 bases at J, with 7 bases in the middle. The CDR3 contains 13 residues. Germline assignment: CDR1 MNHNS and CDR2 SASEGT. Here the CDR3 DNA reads TGTGCCAGCAGTGAGGCGGGGTACAATGAGCAGTTCTTC. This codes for CASSEAGYNEQFF.

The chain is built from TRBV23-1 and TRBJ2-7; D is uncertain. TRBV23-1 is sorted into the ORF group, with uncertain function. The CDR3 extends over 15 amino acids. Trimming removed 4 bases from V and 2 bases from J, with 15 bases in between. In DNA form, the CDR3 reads TGCGCCAGCAGTCCTCCGACGGAAGGAGCCTACGAGCAGTACTTC. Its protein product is CASSPPTEGAYEQYF.

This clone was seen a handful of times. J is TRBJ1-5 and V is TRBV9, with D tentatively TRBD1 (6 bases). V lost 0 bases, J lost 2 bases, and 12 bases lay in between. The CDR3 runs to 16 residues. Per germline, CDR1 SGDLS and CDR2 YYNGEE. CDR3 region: CASSVGVGAGNQPQHF. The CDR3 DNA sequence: TGTGCCAGCAGCGTAGGAGTGGGGGCCGGCAATCAGCCCCAGCATTTT.

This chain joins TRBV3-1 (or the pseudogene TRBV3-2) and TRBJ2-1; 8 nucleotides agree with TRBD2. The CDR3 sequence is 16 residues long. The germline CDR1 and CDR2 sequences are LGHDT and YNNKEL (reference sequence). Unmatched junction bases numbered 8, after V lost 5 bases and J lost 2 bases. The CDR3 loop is CASSTQAGAAYNEQFF. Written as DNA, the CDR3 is TGTGCCAGCAGCACCCAAGCGGGAGCCGCCTACAATGAGCAGTTCTTC.

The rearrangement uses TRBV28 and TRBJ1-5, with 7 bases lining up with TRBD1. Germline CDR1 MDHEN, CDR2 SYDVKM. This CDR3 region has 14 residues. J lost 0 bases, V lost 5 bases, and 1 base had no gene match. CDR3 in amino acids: CASSGTVSNQPQHF. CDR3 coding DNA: TGTGCCAGCAGTGGGACAGTTAGCAATCAGCCCCAGCATTTT.

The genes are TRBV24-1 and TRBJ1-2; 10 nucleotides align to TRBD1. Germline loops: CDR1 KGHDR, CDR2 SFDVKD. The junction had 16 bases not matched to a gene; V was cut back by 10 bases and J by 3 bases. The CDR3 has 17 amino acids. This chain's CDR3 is CATPLGTGVKIDYGYTF. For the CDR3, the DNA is TGTGCCACACCCCTTGGGACAGGGGTTAAAATAGACTATGGCTACACCTTC.

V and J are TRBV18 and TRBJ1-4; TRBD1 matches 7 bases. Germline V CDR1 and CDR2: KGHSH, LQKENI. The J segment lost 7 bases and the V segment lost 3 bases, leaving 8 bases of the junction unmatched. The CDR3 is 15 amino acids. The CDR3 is CASSPTQGTVEKLFF. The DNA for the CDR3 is TGTGCCAGCTCACCGACACAGGGGACTGTTGAAAAACTGTTTTTT.

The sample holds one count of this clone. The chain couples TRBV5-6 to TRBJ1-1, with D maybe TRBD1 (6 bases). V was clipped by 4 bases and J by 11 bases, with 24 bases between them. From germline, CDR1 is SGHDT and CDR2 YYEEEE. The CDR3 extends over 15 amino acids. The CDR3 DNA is TGTGCCAGCAGCAGGGGGGGCCAGACGGGGAGTAGGGCTTTCTTT. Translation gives CASSRGGQTGSRAFF. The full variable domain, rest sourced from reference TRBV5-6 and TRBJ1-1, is DAGVTQSPTHLIKTRGQQVTLRCSPKSGHDTVSWYQQALGQGPQFIFQYYEEEERQRGNFPDRFSGHQFPNYSSELNVNALLLGDSALYLCASSRGGQTGSRAFFGQGTRLTVV.

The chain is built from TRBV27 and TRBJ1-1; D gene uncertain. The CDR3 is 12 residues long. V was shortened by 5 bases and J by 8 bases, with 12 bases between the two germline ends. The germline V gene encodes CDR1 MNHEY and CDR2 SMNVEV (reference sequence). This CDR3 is CASSPHGVEAFF. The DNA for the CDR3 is TGTGCCAGCAGTCCGCACGGGGTGGAAGCTTTCTTT.

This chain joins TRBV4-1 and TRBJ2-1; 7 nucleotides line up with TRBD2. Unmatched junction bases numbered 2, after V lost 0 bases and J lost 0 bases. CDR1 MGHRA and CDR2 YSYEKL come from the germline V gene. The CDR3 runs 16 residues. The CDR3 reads CASSQDTSDSYNEQFF. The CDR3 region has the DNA TGCGCCAGCAGCCAAGATACTAGCGACTCCTACAATGAGCAGTTCTTC.

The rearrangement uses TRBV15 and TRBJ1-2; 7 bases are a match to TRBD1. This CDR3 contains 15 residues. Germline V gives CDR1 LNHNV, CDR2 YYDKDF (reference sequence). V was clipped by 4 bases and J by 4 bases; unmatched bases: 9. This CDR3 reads CATSNRQGWVYGYTF. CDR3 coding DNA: TGTGCCACCAGCAATCGACAGGGTTGGGTCTATGGCTACACCTTC.

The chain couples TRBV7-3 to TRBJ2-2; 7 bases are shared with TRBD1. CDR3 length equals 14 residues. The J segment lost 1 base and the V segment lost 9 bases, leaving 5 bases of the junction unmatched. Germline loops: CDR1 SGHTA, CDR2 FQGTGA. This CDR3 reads CASRNRGNTGELFF. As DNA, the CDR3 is TGTGCCAGTAGGAACAGGGGGAACACCGGGGAGCTGTTTTTT.

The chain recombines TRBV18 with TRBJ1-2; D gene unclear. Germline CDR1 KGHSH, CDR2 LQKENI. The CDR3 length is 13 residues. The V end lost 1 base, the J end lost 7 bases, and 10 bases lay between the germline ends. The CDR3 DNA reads TGTGCCAGCTCACCACGTTCCGGAGGTGGCTACACCTTC. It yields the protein CASSPRSGGGYTF.

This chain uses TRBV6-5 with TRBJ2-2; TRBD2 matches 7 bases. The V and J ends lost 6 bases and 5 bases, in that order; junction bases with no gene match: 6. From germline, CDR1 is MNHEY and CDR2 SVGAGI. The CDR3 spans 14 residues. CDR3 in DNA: TGTGCCAGCAGAAGCGGGATCGGAACCGGGGAGCTGTTTTTT. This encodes CASRSGIGTGELFF.

The DNA of the CDR3 is TGTGCCAGAAGCTCTTGGACGGGGAGGTCCACCTTC. Encoded protein: CARSSWTGRSTF. The chain employs TRBV5-3 and TRBJ1-2; no clear D. TRBV5-3 counts as an open reading frame of uncertain function. Trimming cost V 3 bases and J 13 bases, with 16 bases left between them. This CDR3 spans 12 amino acids.

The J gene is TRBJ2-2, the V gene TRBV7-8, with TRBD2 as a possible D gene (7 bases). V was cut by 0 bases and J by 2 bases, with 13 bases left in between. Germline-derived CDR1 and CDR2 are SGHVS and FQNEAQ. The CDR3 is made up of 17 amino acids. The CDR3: CASSLAGGGPNTGELFF. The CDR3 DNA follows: TGTGCCAGCAGCTTAGCCGGCGGGGGCCCTAACACCGGGGAGCTGTTTTTT.

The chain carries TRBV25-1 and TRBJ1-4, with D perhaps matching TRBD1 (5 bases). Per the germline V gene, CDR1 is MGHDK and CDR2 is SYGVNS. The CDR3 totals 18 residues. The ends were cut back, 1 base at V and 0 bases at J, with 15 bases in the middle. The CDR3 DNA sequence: TGTGCCAGCAGTGAATCAGGACGGGGGGATGCAACTAATGAAAAACTGTTTTTT. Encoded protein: CASSESGRGDATNEKLFF. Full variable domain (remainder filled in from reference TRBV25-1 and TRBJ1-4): EADIYQTPRYLVIGTGKKITLECSQTMGHDKMYWYQQDPGMELHLIHYSYGVNSTEKGDLSSESTVSRIRTEHFPLTLESARPSHTSQYLCASSESGRGDATNEKLFFGSGTQLSVL.

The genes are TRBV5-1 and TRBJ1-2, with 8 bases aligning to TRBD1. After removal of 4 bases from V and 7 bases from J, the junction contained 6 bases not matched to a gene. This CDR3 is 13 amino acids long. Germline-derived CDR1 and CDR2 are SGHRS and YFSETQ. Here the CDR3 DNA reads TGCGCCAGCAGCCCGGGACAGGCGAGTGGCTACACCTTC. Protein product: CASSPGQASGYTF.

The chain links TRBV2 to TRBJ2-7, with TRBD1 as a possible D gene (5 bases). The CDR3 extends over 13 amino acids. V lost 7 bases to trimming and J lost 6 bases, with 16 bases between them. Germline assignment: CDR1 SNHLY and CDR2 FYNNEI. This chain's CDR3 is CASNRLREGEQYF. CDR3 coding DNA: TGTGCCAGCAACCGGCTCAGGGAAGGCGAGCAGTACTTC.

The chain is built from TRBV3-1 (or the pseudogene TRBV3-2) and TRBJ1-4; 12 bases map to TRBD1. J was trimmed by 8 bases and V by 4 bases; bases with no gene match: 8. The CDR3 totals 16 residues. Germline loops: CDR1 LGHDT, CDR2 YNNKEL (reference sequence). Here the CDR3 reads CASSPVGQGADEKLFF. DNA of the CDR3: TGTGCCAGCAGCCCCGTGGGACAGGGGGCAGACGAAAAACTGTTTTTT.

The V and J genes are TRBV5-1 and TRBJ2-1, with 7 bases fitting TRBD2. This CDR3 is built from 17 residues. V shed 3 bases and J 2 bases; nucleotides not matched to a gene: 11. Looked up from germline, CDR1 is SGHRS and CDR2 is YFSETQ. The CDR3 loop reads CASSSGIMAGAYNEQFF. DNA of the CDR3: TGCGCCAGCAGCTCCGGTATAATGGCGGGGGCCTACAATGAGCAGTTCTTC.

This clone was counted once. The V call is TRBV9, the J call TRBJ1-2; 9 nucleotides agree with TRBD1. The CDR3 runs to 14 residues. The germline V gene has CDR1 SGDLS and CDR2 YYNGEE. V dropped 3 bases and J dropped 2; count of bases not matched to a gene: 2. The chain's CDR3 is CASSGGTGNYGYTF. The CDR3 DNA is TGTGCCAGCAGCGGGGGGACAGGGAACTATGGCTACACCTTC.